This T cell receptor beta chain was sequenced for a study of blood T cell repertoires in COVID-19. Whole-study context: Sites across the United States, Italy and Spain contributed samples from acute and convalescent COVID-19. Sample material is recorded as cDNA or gDNA derived from T cells, B-cell-depleted T cells, or PBMCs.

The method was immunoSEQ multiplex PCR; TCRdb's version includes in-frame clones alone and lacks a portion of them. The sample yields 70,000 or so clones, roughly 84% seen once. J gave up 3 bases and V 2 bases, and 7 bases lay outside the gene matches. The CDR3 is 15 amino acids. The V gene's germline CDR1 is ENHRY and CDR2 SYGVKD. The sequencing input was peripheral blood. The receptor was derived from a woman aged 18-29 years with acute or convalescent COVID-19. This chain joins TRBV10-3 and TRBJ2-7; the match to TRBD1 covers 7 bases. CDR3 sequence reads: CAISEVTGTVYEQYF. The DNA for the CDR3 is TGTGCCATCAGTGAGGTGACAGGGACCGTCTACGAGCAGTACTTC.